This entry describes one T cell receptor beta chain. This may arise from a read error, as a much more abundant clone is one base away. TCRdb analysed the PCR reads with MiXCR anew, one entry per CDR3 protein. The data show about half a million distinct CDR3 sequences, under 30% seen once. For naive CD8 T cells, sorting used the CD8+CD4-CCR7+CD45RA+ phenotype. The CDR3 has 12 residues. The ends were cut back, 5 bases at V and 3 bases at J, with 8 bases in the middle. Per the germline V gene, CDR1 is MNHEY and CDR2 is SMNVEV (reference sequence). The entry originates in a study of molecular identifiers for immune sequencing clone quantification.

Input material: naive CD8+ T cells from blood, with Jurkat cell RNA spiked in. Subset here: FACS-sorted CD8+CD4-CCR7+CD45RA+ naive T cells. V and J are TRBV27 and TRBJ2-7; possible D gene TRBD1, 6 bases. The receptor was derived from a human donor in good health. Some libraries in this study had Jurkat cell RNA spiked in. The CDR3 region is CASSQQGYEQYF. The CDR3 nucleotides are TGTGCCAGCAGTCAACAGGGCTACGAGCAGTACTTC.